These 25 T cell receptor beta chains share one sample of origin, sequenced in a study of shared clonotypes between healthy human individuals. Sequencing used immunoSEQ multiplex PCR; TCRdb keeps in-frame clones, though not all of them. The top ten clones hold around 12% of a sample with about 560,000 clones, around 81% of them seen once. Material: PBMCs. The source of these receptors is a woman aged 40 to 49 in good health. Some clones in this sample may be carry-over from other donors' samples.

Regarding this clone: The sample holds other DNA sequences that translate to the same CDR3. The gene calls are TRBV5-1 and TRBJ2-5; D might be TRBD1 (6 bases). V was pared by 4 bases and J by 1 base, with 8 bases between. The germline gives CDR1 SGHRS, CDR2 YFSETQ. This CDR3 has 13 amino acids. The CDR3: CASSRDTQETQYF. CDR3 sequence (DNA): TGCGCCAGCAGCAGGGACACCCAAGAGACCCAGTACTTC.

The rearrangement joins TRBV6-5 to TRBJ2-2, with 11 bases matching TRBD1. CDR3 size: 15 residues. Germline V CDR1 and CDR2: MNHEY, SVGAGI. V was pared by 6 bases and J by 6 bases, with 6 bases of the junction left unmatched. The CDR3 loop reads CASRRGQGVAGELFF. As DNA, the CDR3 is TGTGCCAGCAGGAGGGGACAGGGGGTGGCCGGGGAGCTGTTTTTT.

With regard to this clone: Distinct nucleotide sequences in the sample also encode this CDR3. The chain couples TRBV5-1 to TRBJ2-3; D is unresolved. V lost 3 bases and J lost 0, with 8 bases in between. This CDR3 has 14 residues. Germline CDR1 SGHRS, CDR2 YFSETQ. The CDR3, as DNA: TGCGCCAGCAGCTCCTTGACTAGCACAGATACGCAGTATTTT. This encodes CASSSLTSTDTQYF.

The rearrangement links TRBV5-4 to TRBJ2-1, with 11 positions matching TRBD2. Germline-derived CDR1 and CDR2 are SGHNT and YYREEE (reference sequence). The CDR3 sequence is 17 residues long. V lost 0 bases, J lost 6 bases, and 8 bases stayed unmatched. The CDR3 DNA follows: TGTGCCAGCAGCTTGGGGACCGGGACTAGCGGCGTCAATGAGCAGTTCTTC. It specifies CASSLGTGTSGVNEQFF.

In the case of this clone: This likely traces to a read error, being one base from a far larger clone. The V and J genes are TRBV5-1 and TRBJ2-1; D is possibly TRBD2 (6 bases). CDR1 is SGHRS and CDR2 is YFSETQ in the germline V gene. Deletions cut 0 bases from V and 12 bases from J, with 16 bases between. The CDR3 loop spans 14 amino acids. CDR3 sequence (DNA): TGCGCCAGCAGCTTGGCCCAGATGCGGGATGGGCAGTTCTTC. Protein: CASSLAQMRDGQFF.

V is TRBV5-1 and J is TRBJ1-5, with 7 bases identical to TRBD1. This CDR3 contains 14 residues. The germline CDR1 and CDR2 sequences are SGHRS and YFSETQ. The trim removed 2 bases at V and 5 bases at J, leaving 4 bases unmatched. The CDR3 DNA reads TGCGCCAGCAGCTTCATAGGGGGCGATCAGCCCCAGCATTTT. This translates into CASSFIGGDQPQHF.

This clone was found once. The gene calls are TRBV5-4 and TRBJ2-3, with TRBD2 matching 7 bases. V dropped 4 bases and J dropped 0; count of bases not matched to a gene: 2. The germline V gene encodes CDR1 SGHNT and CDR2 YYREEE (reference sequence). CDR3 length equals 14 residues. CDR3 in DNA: TGTGCCAGCAGCCCGACTAGCAGCACAGATACGCAGTATTTT. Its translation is CASSPTSSTDTQYF.

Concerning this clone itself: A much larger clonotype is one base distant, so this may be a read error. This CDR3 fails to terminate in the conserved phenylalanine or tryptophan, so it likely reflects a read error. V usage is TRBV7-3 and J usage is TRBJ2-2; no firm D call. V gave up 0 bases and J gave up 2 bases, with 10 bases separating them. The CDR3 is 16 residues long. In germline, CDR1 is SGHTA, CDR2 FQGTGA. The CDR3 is CASSLTGNTNTGELFL. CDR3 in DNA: TGTGCCAGCAGCTTAACTGGCAATACCAACACCGGGGAGCTGTTTCTT.

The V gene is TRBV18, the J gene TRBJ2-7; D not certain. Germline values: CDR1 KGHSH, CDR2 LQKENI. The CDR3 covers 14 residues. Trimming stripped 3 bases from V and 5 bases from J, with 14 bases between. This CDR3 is CASSPGTFLNEQYF. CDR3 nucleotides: TGTGCCAGCTCACCGGGTACCTTTTTGAACGAGCAGTACTTC.

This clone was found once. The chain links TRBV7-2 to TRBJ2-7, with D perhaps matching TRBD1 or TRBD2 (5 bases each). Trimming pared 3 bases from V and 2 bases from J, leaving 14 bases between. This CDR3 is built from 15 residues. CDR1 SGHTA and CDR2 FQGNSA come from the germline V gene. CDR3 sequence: CASSFSQGVAYEQYF. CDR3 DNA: TGTGCCAGCAGCTTCAGCCAGGGAGTCGCCTACGAGCAGTACTTC.

The CDR3 here is CASGERETDTQYF. The CDR3 bases are TGTGCCAGCGGAGAGCGGGAAACAGATACGCAGTATTTT. The rearrangement joins TRBV6-1 to TRBJ2-3, with TRBD2 matching over 7 bases. V lost 8 bases to trimming and J lost 3 bases; unmatched junction nucleotides: 5. The CDR3 length is 13 residues. CDR1 is MNHNS and CDR2 is SASEGT in the germline V gene.

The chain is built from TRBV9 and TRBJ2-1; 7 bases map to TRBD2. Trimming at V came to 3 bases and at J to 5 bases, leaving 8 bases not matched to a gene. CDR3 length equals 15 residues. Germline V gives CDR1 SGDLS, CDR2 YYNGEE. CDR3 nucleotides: TGTGCCAGCAGCGCCGCGGGAGCGCCCAACAATGAGCAGTTCTTC. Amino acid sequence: CASSAAGAPNNEQFF. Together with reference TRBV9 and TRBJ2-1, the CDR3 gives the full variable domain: DSGVTQTPKHLITATGQRVTLRCSPRSGDLSVYWYQQSLDQGLQFLIQYYNGEERAKGNILERFSAQQFPDLHSELNLSSLELGDSALYFCASSAAGAPNNEQFFGPGTRLTVL.

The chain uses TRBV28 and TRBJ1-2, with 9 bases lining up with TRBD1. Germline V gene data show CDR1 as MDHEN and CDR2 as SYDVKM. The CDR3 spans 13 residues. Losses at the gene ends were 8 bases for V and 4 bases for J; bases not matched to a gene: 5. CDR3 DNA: TGTGCCAGCTCCACAGGGGGCCTCTATGGCTACACCTTC. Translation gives CASSTGGLYGYTF.

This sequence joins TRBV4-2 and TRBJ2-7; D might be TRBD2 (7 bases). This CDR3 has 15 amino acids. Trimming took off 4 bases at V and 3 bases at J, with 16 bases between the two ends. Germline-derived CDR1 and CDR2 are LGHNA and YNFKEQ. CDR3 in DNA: TGTGCCAGCAGCCCAGGGGTCAGCGGGGTCTACGAGCAGTACTTC. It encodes CASSPGVSGVYEQYF.

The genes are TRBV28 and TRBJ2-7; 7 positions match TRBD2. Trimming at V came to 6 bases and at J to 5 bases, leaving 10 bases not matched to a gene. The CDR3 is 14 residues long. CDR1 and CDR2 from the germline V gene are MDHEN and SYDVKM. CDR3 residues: CASRPPGGWDEQYF. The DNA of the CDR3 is TGTGCCAGCAGGCCCCCGGGAGGCTGGGACGAGCAGTACTTC.

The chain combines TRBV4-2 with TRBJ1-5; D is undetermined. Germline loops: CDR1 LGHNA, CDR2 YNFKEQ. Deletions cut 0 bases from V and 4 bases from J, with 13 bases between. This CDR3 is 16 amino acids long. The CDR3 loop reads CASSQDLSRRNQPQHF. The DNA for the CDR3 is TGTGCCAGCAGCCAAGACCTCTCCCGAAGGAATCAGCCCCAGCATTTT.

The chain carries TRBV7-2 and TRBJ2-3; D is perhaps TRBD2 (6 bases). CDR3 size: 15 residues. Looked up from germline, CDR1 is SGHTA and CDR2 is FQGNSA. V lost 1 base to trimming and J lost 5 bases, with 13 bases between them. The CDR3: CASSLDGGMGDTQYF. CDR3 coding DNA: TGTGCCAGCAGCTTAGATGGGGGGATGGGAGATACGCAGTATTTT.

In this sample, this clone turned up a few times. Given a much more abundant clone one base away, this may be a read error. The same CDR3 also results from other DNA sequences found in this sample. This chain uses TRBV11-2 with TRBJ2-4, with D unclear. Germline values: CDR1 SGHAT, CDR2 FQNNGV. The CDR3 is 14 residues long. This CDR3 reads CASSYRLAKNIQYF. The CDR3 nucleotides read TGCGCCAGCAGCTACCGGCTAGCCAAAAACATTCAGTACTTC.

The CDR3 bases are TGTGCCAGCAGCCTCTTTGGGGGGGGAACCCAGTACTTC. Translated, it gives CASSLFGGGTQYF. J is TRBJ2-5 and V is TRBV9, with 7 bases aligning to TRBD2. Germline assignment: CDR1 SGDLS and CDR2 YYNGEE. The J segment lost 8 bases and the V segment lost 4 bases, leaving 8 bases of the junction unmatched. The CDR3 runs to 13 residues.

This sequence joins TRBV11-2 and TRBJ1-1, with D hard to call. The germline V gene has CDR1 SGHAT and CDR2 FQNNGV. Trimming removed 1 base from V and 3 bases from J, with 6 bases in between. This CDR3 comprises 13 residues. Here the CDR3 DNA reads TGTGCCAGCAGCTTAGTAGAATACACTGAAGCTTTCTTT. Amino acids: CASSLVEYTEAFF. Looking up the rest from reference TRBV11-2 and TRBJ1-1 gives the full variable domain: EAGVAQSPRYKIIEKRQSVAFWCNPISGHATLYWYQQILGQGPKLLIQFQNNGVVDDSQLPKDRFSAERLKGVDSTLKIQPAKLEDSAVYLCASSLVEYTEAFFGQGTRLTVV.

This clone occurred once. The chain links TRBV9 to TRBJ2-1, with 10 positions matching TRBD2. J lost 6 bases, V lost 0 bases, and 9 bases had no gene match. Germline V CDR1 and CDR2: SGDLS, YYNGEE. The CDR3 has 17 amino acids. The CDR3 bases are TGTGCCAGCAGCGTAGGGAGCGGGAGGGACCCTACCAATGAGCAGTTCTTC. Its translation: CASSVGSGRDPTNEQFF.

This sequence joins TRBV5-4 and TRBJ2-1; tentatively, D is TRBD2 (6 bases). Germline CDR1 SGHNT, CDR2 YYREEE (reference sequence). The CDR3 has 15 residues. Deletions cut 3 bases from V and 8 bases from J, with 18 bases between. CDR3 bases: TGTGCCAGCAGCTCGACTAGGGACTTTGGGTATGAGCAGTTCTTC. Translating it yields CASSSTRDFGYEQFF.

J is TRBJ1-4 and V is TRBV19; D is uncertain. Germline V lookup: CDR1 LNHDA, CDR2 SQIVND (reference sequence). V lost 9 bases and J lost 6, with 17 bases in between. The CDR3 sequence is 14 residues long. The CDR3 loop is CASRAADGHEKLFF. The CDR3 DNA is TGTGCCAGCCGCGCCGCGGACGGACATGAAAAACTGTTTTTT.

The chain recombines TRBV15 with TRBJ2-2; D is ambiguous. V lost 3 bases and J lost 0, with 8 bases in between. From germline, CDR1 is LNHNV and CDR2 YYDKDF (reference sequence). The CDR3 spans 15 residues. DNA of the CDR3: TGTGCCACCAGCAGGGAGAACTCGAACACCGGGGAGCTGTTTTTT. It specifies CATSRENSNTGELFF.

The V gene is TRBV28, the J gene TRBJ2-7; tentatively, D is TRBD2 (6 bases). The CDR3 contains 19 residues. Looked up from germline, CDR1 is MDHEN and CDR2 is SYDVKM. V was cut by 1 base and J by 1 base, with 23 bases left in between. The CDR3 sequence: CASSLYPPSVTSPSYEQYF. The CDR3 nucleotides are TGTGCCAGCAGTTTATACCCTCCTAGCGTTACGTCCCCGTCCTACGAGCAGTACTTC.